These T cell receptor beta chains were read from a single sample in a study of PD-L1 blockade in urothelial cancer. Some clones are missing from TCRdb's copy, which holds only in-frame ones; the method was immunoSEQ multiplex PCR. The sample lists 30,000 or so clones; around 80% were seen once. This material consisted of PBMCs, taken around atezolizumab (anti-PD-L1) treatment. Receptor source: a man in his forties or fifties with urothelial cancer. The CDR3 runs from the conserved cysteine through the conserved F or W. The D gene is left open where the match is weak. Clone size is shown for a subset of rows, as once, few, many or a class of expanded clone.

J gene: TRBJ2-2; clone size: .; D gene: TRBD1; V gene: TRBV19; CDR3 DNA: TGTGCCAGTAGACGACAGGGGATGGACACCGGGGAGCTGTTTTTT; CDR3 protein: CASRRQGMDTGELFF
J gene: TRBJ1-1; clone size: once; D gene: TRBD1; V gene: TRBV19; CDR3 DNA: TGTGCCAGTAGTATACACGAGGGACAGGGGCCAAAGAAATTTTTATTT; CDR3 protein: CASSIHEGQGPKKFLF
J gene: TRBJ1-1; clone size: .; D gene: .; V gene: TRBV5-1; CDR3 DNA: TGCGCCAGCAGCTTAAACGGAGGACCGAACACTGAAGCTTTCTTT; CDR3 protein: CASSLNGGPNTEAFF
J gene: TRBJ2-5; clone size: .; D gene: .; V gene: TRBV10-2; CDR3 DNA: TGCGCCAGCGCTCCGGTAGCAGAGACCCAGTACTTC; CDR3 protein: CASAPVAETQYF
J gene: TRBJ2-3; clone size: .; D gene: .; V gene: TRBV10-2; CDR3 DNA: TGCGCCAGCAGTGAGCCCCCACTAGTCGGCACAGATACGCAGTATTTT; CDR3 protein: CASSEPPLVGTDTQYF
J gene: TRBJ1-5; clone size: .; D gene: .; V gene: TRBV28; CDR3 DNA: TGTGCCAGCAGCCGTTCGGTTGGCCTAGGATCCAGCAATCAGCCCCAGCATTTT; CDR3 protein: CASSRSVGLGSSNQPQHF
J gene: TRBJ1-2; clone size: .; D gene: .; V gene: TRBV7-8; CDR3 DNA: TGTGCCAGCACTTCTTGGCCCGGACAGATGGATGGCTACACCTTC; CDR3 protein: CASTSWPGQMDGYTF
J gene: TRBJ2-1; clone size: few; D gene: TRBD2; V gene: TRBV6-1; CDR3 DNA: TGTGCCAGCCAAGGGGGGACTAGCTCCTACAATGAGCAGTTCTTC; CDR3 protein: CASQGGTSSYNEQFF
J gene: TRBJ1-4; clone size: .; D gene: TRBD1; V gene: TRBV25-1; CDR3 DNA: TGTGCCAGCAGTCTACAGGGGCGAGGGGATGAAAAACTGTTTTTT; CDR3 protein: CASSLQGRGDEKLFF
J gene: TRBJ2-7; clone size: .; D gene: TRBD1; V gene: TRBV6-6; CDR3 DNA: TGTGCCAGCAGTACCACCGGGACAGGTCTGGAGCAGTACTTC; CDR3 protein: CASSTTGTGLEQYF
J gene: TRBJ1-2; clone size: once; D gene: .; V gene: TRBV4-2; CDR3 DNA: TGTGCCAGCACCACAGTGGGCAGGGATGGCTACACCTTC; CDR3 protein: CASTTVGRDGYTF
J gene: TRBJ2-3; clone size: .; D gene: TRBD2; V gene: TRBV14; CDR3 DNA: TGTGCCAGCAGCCAAGGCACGGGAGGCGGTCCAGATACGCAGTATTTT; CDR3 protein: CASSQGTGGGPDTQYF
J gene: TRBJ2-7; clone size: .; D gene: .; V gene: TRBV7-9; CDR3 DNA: TGTGCCAGCAGCTCAGGAGGAGGCGGGACTCAGAAGGAGCAGTACTTC; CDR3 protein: CASSSGGGGTQKEQYF
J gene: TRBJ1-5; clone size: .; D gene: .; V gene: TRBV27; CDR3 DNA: TGTGCCAGCAGCCCCGGGGGGGCTTTCAATCAGCCCCAGCATTTT; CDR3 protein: CASSPGGAFNQPQHF
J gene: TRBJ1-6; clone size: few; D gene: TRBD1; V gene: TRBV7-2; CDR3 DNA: TGTGCCAGCAGCTTAGGGGACAGGTTTAATTCACCCCTCCACTTT; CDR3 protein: CASSLGDRFNSPLHF
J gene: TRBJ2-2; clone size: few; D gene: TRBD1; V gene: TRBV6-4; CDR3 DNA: TGTGCCAGCAGCCGGACAGGGTTAACCGGGGAGCTGTTTTTT; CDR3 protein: CASSRTGLTGELFF
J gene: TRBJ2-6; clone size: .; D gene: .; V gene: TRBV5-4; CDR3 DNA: TGTGCCAGCAGCTTGGAGACTACAGGGCGCTCTGGGGCCAACGTCCTGACTTTC; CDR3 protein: CASSLETTGRSGANVLTF
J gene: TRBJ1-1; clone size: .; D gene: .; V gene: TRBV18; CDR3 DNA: TGTGCCAGCTCACCTCACGACTGGTTTGAAGCTTTCTTT; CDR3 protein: CASSPHDWFEAFF
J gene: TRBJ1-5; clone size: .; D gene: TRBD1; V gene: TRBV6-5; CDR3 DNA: TGTGCCAGCAGTTATGGGACAGGGGGCAACCAGCCCCAGCATTTT; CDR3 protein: CASSYGTGGNQPQHF
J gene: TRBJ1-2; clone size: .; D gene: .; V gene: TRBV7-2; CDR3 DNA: TGTGCCAGCAGCTTACTACCTAGTAACTATGGCTACACCTTC; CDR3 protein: CASSLLPSNYGYTF
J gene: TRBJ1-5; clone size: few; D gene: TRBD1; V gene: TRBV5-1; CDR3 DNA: TGCGCCAGCAGCTTGGGGACAGGCCAGCCCCAGCATTTT; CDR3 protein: CASSLGTGQPQHF
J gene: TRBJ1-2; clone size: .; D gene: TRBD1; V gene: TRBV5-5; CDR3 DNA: TGTGCCAGCAGCGGGGACAGGGGGCCGGTCTATGGCTACACCTTC; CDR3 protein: CASSGDRGPVYGYTF
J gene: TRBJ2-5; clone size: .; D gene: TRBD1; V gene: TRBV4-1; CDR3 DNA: TGCGCCAGCAGCCGATCGACAGGGGTAGAGACCCAGTACTTC; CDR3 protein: CASSRSTGVETQYF
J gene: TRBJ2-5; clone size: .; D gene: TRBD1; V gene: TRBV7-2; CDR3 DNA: TGTGCCAGCAGCTTAGAGGGACAGGGGGGAGTGGCCCAGTACTTC; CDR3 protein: CASSLEGQGGVAQYF
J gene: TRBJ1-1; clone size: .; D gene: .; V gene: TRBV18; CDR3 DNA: TGTGCCAGCTCACCTATCGGGAACACTGAAGCTTTCTTT; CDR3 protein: CASSPIGNTEAFF